A single T cell receptor beta chain is shown here with its context. The data are from a study of control samples from healthy donors and cancer patients. The CDR3 has 13 residues. CDR1 and CDR2 from the germline V gene are GTSNPN and SVGIG (reference sequence). The V segment lost 2 bases and the J segment 9 bases; nucleotides outside the gene matches: 2. TCRdb's table, derived via immunoSEQ multiplex PCR, lists solely in-frame clones and lacks some. In the table there are about 65,000 clones, about nine tenths of which are singletons. The chain joins TRBV30 to TRBJ1-6; 9 bases are shared with TRBD1. Sequencing used PBMCs. The TCR was taken from a woman aged 50 to 65 with colorectal cancer. In DNA, the CDR3 is TGTGCCTGGAGTCGGGACAGGGCTTCACCCCTCCACTTT. Its translation is CAWSRDRASPLHF.